The present T cell receptor (beta chain) was sequenced within a study of CD8+CD57+ T cells in acquired aplastic anemia. Findings of the study overall: Statistical testing detected no significant gap in CD8+ Simpson's diversity between patients and controls. Overlapping CD8+ CDR3 repertoires of patients and controls contained under 35 shared sequences.

Of note for this clonotype: Its cognate antigen is unknown. This clone may be a read error of a much larger clone one base away.

All patients picked for sequencing had shown, by flow cytometry, an expansion of CD8+CD57+ cells. The patients, all of them, had severe acquired aplastic anemia. It was genomic DNA that served as the template for profiling TCR beta VDJ and CDR3. A single record per CDR3 protein comes from TCRdb applying MiXCR to the reads. This table has roughly 200,000 distinct CDR3 sequences, roughly 65% appearing once. With 5 bases removed from V and 3 bases from J, the gap between germline ends came to 8 bases. Germline V lookup: CDR1 SEHNR, CDR2 FQNEAQ (reference sequence). This CDR3 has 12 residues. Input material: sorted CD4+, CD8+, or CD8+CD57+ T cells (not recorded which) from PBMCs. The sequence derives from a human donor with aplastic anemia. This rearrangement joins TRBV7-9 to TRBJ2-7, with D unresolved. The CDR3 coding sequence is TGTGCCAGCAGCCAAGCAAACTACGAGCAGTACTTC. Its protein is CASSQANYEQYF.